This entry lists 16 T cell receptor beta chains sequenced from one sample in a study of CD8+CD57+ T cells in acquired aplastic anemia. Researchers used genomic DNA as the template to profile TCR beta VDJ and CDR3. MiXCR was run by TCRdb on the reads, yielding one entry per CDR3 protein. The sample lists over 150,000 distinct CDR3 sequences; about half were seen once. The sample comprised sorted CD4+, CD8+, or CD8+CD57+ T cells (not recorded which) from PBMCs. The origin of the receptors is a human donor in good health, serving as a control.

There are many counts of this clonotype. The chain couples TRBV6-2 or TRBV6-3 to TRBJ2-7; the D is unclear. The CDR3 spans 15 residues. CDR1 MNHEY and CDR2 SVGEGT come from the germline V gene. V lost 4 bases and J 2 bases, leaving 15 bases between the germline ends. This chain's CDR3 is CASSSPPIGTYEQYF. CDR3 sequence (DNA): TGTGCCAGCAGTTCCCCCCCAATCGGAACCTACGAGCAGTACTTC.

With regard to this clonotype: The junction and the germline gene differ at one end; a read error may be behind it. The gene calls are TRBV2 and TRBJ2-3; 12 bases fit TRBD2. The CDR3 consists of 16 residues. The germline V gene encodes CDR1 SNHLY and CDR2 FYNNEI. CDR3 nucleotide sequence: TGTACCAGCAGTGATCCTAGCGGGAGGGGGACAGATACGCAGTATTTT. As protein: CTSSDPSGRGTDTQYF.

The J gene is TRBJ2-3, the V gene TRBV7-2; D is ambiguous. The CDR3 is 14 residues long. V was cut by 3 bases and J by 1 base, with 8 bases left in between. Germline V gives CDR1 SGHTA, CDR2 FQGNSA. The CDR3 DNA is TGTGCCAGCAGCTTTTCCCGGGGCACAGATACGCAGTATTTT. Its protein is CASSFSRGTDTQYF. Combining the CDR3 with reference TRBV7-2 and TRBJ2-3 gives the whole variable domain GAGVSQSPSNKVTEKGKDVELRCDPISGHTALYWYRQSLGQGLEFLIYFQGNSAPDKSGLPSDRFSAERTGGSVSTLTIQRTQQEDSAVYLCASSFSRGTDTQYFGPGTRLTVL.

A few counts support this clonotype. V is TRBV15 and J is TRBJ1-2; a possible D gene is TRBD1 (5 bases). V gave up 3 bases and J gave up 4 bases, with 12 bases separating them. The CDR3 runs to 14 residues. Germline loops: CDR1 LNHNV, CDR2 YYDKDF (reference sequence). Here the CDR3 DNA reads TGTGCCACCAGCAGTCCTCAGGGAAGCTATGGCTACACCTTC. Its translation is CATSSPQGSYGYTF. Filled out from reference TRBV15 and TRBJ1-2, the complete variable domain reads DAMVIQNPRYQVTQFGKPVTLSCSQTLNHNVMYWYQQKSSQAPKLLFHYYDKDFNNEADTPDNFQSRRPNTSFCFLDIRSPGLGDTAMYLCATSSPQGSYGYTFGSGTRLTVV.

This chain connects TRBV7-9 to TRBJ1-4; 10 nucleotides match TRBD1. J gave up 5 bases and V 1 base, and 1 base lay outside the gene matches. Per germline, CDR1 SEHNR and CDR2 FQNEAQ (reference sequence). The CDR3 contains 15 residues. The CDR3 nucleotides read TGTGCCAGCAGCTTAGGGACAGGGGGGAATGAAAAACTGTTTTTT. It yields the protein CASSLGTGGNEKLFF.

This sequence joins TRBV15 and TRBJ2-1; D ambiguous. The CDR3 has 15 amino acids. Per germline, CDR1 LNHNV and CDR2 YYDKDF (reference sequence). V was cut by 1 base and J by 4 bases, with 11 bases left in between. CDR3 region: CATSRGSALYNEQFF. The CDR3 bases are TGTGCCACCAGCAGAGGGTCGGCCTTATACAATGAGCAGTTCTTC. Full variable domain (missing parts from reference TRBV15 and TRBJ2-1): DAMVIQNPRYQVTQFGKPVTLSCSQTLNHNVMYWYQQKSSQAPKLLFHYYDKDFNNEADTPDNFQSRRPNTSFCFLDIRSPGLGDTAMYLCATSRGSALYNEQFFGPGTRLTVL.

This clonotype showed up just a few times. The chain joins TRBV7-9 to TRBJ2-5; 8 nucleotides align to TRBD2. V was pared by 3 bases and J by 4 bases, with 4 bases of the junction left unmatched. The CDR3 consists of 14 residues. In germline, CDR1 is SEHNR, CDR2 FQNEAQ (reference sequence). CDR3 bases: TGTGCCAGCAGCTTGCGGGGGGCGTTAGAGACCCAGTACTTC. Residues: CASSLRGALETQYF.

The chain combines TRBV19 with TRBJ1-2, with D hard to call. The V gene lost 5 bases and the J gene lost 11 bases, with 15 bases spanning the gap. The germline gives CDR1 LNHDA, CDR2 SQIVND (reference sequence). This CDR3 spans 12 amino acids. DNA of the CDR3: TGTGCCAGTAGTGCGGGTCCTGGGCGGTACACCTTC. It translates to CASSAGPGRYTF.

The CDR3 nucleotides are TGTGCCACCAGCAGAGTTGGGGGGGGGAATTCACCCCTCCACTTT. Translation gives CATSRVGGGNSPLHF. The V and J genes are TRBV15 and TRBJ1-6; D is possibly TRBD1 (5 bases). Germline V gene sequence: CDR1 LNHNV, CDR2 YYDKDF (reference sequence). The V gene lost 1 base and the J gene lost 7 bases, with 11 bases spanning the gap. The CDR3 runs 15 residues. Full variable domain (remainder filled in from reference TRBV15 and TRBJ1-6): DAMVIQNPRYQVTQFGKPVTLSCSQTLNHNVMYWYQQKSSQAPKLLFHYYDKDFNNEADTPDNFQSRRPNTSFCFLDIRSPGLGDTAMYLCATSRVGGGNSPLHFGNGTRLTVT.

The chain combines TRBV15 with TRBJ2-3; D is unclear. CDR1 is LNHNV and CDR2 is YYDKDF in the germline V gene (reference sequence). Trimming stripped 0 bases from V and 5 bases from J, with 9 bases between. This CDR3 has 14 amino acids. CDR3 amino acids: CATSREPGLDTQYF. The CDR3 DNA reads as TGTGCCACCAGCAGAGAGCCCGGGCTAGATACGCAGTATTTT.

CDR3 sequence reads: CATSRPGDLNSPLHF. CDR3 in DNA: TGTGCCACCAGCCGACCCGGGGATCTCAATTCACCCCTCCACTTT. The genes are TRBV15 and TRBJ1-6; D ambiguous. Trimming pared 5 bases from V and 7 bases from J, leaving 15 bases between. Germline CDR1 and CDR2: LNHNV and YYDKDF (reference sequence). The CDR3 contains 15 residues.

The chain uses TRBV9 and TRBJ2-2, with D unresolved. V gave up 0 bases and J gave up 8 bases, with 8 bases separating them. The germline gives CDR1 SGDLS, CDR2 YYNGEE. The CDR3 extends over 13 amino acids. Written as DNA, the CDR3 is TGTGCCAGCAGCGTAGTGTTGGGGGGGGAGCTGTTTTTT. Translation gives CASSVVLGGELFF.

CDR3 sequence (DNA): TGTGCCAGCAGCGCGAGGACAGGTGCTAAAAATGAAAAACTGTTTTTT. It encodes CASSARTGAKNEKLFF. The chain is built from TRBV2 and TRBJ1-4, with TRBD1 matching 7 bases. The CDR3 contains 16 residues. V shed 6 bases, J shed 5 bases, and the junction held 12 bases outside the gene matches. Germline-derived CDR1 and CDR2 are SNHLY and FYNNEI. The variable domain in full, with the rest retrieved from reference TRBV2 and TRBJ1-4, is EPEVTQTPSHQVTQMGQEVILRCVPISNHLYFYWYRQILGQKVEFLVSFYNNEISEKSEIFDDQFSVERPDGSNFTLKIRSTKLEDSAMYFCASSARTGAKNEKLFFGSGTQLSVL.

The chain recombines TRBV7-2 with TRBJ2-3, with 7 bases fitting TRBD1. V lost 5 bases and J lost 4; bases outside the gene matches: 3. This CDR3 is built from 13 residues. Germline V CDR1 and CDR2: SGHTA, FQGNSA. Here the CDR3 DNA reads TGTGCCAGCAGCGTGCAGGGGGCAGATACGCAGTATTTT. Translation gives CASSVQGADTQYF. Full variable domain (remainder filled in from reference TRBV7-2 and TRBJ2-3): GAGVSQSPSNKVTEKGKDVELRCDPISGHTALYWYRQSLGQGLEFLIYFQGNSAPDKSGLPSDRFSAERTGGSVSTLTIQRTQQEDSAVYLCASSVQGADTQYFGPGTRLTVL.

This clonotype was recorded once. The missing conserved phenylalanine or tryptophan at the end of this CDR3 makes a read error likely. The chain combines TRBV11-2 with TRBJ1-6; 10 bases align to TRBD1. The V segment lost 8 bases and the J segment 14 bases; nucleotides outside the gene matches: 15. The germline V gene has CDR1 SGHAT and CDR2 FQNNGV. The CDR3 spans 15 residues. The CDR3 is CASGQETGGATTLHL. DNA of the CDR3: TGTGCCAGCGGCCAAGAGACAGGGGGCGCGACAACCCTCCACCTT.

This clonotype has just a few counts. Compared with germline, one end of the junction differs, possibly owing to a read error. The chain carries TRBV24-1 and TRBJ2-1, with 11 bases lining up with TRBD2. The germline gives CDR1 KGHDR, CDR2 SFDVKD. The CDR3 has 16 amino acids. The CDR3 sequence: CAASRGTSGFQETQFF. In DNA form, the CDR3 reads TGTGCCGCCAGCCGCGGGACTAGCGGATTCCAAGAGACCCAGTTCTTC.